This record looks at one T cell receptor (beta chain) sequence and its context. What antigen it recognizes has not been identified. Base quality data are lacking; no much larger clone is found one base away. This entry belongs to a study of identical twins (dated by TCRdb to about 2016). The study in broad terms: TCR alpha and beta repertoires from monozygotic twins, unrelated adults of various ages and cord blood were deep-sequenced to test whether fetal clonotypes persist. To rule out contamination, replicate twin experiments were performed at different times with different library preparation protocols.

The library was produced with 5' RACE. Sequenced using an Illumina HiSeq 2000. A universal primer binding site was added through template switching, and the final cDNA carried a unique molecular identifier so that TCR cDNA molecules could be counted accurately. First-strand cDNA for TCR alpha and beta chains was synthesized from specific primers in the conserved constant-segment region. Each cDNA library was double barcoded, with a SMART-Mk sample barcode plus Illumina barcodes, to control for contamination. TruSeq adapter sequences, together with Illumina sample barcodes, were added in two successive PCR steps. The TCR alpha and beta cDNA libraries were sequenced on the Illumina HiSeq platform using custom primers. The authors' analysis ran thus. MiGEC was used to process raw reads and extract unique molecular identifiers, and MiXCR was used to find CDR3 positions. For each individual, recombination models were inferred using an EM algorithm with the repgenHMM and IGoR tools. Shared clonotypes were analyzed with the tcR package in R, and sharing was normalized by the product of cloneset sizes. To study raw recombination without the effects of thymic and clonal selection, out-of-frame nonproductive sequences were analyzed. TCRdb cleaned the public reads at Q25 with fastp, built clones with MiXCR and kept in-frame beta chains. Every entry covers one CDR3 protein and lists the most common genes and DNA from its rows. The V and J calls, along with clone size, are taken from TCRdb and not from the paper's own processing. Here the sample has hundreds of thousands of distinct CDR3 sequences; about 12% occur a single time. The top ten clones comprise around 1.5% of the sample.

Overall results and qualifications from the work: Because the same donors could not be followed over many years, conclusions were based on cross-sectional statistical analysis. In beta out-of-frame sequences, excess twin sharing was weaker, because having fewer shared sequences lowered the signal-to-noise ratio. Zero-insertion analyses could be partly confounded by invariant T cells such as MAIT and iNKT, though diverse VJ usage argued against such confounding for most clonotypes. Fewer insertions were carried by abundant cord blood beta clonotypes; a weaker similar trend was observed in young adult naive repertoires, while no such trend was observed in memory repertoires. Recombination models systematically underestimated out-of-frame TCR alpha sharing in monozygotic twins but agreed with sharing between unrelated individuals. Compared with coincidental sharing between unrelated individuals, out-of-frame TCR alpha sequences shared between twins had an excess of sequences with low generation probability.

Only healthy Caucasian donors were included. Three pairs of female monozygotic twins, all aged 18 to 29 years, made up the twin cohort. Peripheral blood mononuclear cells were the source from which RNA for the TCR libraries was isolated. Per the germline V gene (reference sequence), DFQATT is the CDR1 and SNEGSKA is the CDR2. Trimming at the junction amounts to 0 bases on V and 8 bases on J, and the germline ends lie 13 bases apart. The CDR3 spans 13 residues, from the cysteine through the phenylalanine. The retained sequence is limited to the CDR3, 39 bases, with the frame set at the first base. These records were also assigned to another study, of yellow fever vaccine responses in identical twins. The second study reports: According to the authors, the vaccine-induced T cell response in identical twins seemed to be partly convergent and partly specific to each individual. Focusing on identical twins, the study followed the T cell clones that responded to the vaccine, and did so with precision.

The clonotype comes from a woman aged 18-35 years in good health. The V and J genes are TRBV20-1 and TRBJ1-2, with TRBD1 as a weak D call on 6 bases. The sequenced sample consisted of PBMCs. The CDR3 amino acid sequence is: CSARDLGGAGYTF. The DNA sequence is TGCAGTGCTAGAGATTTGGGGGGCGCGGGCTACACCTTC.